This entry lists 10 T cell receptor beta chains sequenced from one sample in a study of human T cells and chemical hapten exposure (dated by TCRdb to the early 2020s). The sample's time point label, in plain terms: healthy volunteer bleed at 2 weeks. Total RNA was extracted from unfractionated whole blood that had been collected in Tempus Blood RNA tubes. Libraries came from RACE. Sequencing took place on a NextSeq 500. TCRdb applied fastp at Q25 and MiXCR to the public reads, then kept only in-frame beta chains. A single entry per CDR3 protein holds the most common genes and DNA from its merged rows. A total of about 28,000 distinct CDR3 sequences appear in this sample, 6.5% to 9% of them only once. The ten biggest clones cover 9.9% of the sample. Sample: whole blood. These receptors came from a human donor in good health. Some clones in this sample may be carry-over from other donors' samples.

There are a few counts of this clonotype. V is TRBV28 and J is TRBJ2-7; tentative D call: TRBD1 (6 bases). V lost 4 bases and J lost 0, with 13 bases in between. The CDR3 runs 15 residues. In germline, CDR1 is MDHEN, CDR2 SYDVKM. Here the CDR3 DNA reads TGTGCCAGCAGTTCACAGGGCACCCTCTCCTACGAGCAGTACTTC. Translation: CASSSQGTLSYEQYF.

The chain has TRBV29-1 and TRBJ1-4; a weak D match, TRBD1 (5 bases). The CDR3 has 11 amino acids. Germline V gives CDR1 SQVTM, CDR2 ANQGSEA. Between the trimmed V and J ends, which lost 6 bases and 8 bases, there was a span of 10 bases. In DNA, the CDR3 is TGCAGCGTCGGGACCCCAGAAAAACTGTTTTTT. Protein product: CSVGTPEKLFF.

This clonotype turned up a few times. CDR3 sequence: CAYERGAVLSTDTQYF. CDR3 coding DNA: TGTGCCTACGAGCGTGGGGCAGTATTAAGCACAGATACGCAGTATTTT. The chain joins TRBV30 to TRBJ2-3, with a possible D match to TRBD1 (5 bases). The V gene's germline CDR1 is GTSNPN and CDR2 SVGIG (reference sequence). This CDR3 is built from 16 residues. Trimming removed 7 bases at V and 0 bases at J, with 20 bases between.

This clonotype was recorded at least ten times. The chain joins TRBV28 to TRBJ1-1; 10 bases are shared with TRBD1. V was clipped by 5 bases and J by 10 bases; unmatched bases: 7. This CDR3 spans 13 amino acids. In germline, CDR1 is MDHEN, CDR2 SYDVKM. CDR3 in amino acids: CASSIDRGRLAFF. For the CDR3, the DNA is TGTGCCAGCAGTATTGACAGGGGGCGCTTAGCTTTCTTT.

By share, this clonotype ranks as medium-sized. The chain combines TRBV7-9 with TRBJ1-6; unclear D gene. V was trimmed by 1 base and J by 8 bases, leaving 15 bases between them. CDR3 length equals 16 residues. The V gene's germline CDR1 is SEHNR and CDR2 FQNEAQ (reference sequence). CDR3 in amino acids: CASSLDNTGTYSPLHF. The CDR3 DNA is TGTGCCAGCAGCTTAGATAATACCGGAACCTATTCACCCCTCCACTTT.

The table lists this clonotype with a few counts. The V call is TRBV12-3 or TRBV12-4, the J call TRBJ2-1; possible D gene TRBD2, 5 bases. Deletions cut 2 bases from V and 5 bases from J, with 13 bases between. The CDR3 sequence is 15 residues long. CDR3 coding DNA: TGTGCCAGCAGTTTACAGAGGGCAAAAAACAATGAGCAGTTCTTC. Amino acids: CASSLQRAKNNEQFF.

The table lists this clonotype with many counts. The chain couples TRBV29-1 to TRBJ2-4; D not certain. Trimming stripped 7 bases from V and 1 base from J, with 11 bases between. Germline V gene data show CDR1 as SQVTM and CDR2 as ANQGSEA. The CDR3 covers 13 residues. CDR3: CSGVVVAKNIQYF. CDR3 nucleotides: TGCAGCGGGGTTGTGGTTGCCAAAAACATTCAGTACTTC. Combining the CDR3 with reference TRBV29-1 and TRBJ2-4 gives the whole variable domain SAVISQKPSRDICQRGTSLTIQCQVDSQVTMMFWYRQQPGQSLTLIATANQGSEATYESGFVIDKFPISRPNLTFSTLTVSNMSPEDSSIYLCSGVVVAKNIQYFGAGTRLSVL.

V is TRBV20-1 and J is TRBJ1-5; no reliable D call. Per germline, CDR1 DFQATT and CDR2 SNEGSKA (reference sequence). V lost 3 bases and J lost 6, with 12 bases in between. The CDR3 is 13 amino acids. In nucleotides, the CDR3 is TGCAGTGCTAGGCCGGCCGGCGGTCAGCCCCAGCATTTT. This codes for CSARPAGGQPQHF.

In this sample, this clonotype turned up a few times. CDR3 in DNA: TGTGCCAGCAGCCAATCATCAGGGGGTGTCGAAGCTTTCTTT. Protein: CASSQSSGGVEAFF. V and J are TRBV16 and TRBJ1-1, with 7 bases that match TRBD1. Germline CDR1 is KGHSY and CDR2 is FQNENV. Losses at the gene ends were 0 bases for V and 8 bases for J; bases not matched to a gene: 6. The CDR3 has 14 residues.

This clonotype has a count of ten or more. CDR3 sequence (DNA): TGCAGTGCTAGAGCCGGGTACAGGGGGCGGGATCAGCCCCAGCATTTT. Its protein product is CSARAGYRGRDQPQHF. J is TRBJ1-5 and V is TRBV20-1; 9 bases map to TRBD1. Trimming cost V 1 base and J 5 bases; bases outside gene matches: 9. This CDR3 is built from 16 residues. Germline V CDR1 and CDR2: DFQATT, SNEGSKA (reference sequence).